One TCR beta chain is described in this entry. This record belongs to a study of blood T cell repertoires in COVID-19. Within the 2 weeks before study entry, each person in the exposed group met a COVID-19 case. The CDR3 sequence is 16 residues long. Study processing details: Amplification of reference gene primers provided the estimated nucleated cell counts. Assay: immunoSEQ multiplex PCR; the TCRdb copy retains only in-frame clones and omits some. V and J calls and clone size are copied from that table; D and trimming were computed from the DNA. The data show approximately 260,000 clones, about 85% seen once.

This chain uses TRBV12-1 with TRBJ1-2. TRBV12-1 is classified as a pseudogene. This sequence was found in a woman between 50 and 59 years old who had been exposed to COVID-19. Sequencing used PBMCs or T cells enriched from blood (not recorded which). CDR3 in amino acids: CASSPLRRGPLYGYTF. The CDR3 DNA sequence: TGTGCCAGCAGCCCTCTACGGCGGGGTCCCCTCTATGGCTACACCTTC.